This T cell receptor beta chain comes out of a study of blood T cells in healthy people across ages. V was pared by 9 bases and J by 7 bases, with 19 bases between. This CDR3 is 14 amino acids long. CDR1 MDHEN and CDR2 SYDVKM come from the germline V gene. Sample-barcoded 5' priming and a J-beta primer mix drove a second PCR of 7 to 11 cycles. TCRdb re-called the 5' RACE reads through MiXCR, storing one row per CDR3 protein. The sample includes 1.5 million to 2 million distinct CDR3 sequences, 49% of them seen just once. The source material was blood. This chain links TRBV28 with TRBJ2-1; D is perhaps TRBD2 (5 bases). This clonotype was sampled from a woman aged 40 to 50 in good health. The CDR3 region is CASVRTAYGNEQFF. The CDR3 bases are TGTGCCAGTGTACGGACTGCGTACGGGAATGAGCAGTTCTTC.